The present TCR beta chain was sequenced within a study of blood T cell repertoires in COVID-19. The V gene's germline CDR1 is SGHTA and CDR2 FQGTGA. The CDR3 totals 15 residues. Trimming removed 2 bases from V and 7 bases from J; junction bases left unmatched: 6. The data were produced by immunoSEQ multiplex PCR, yet TCRdb's version contains in-frame clones alone and is incomplete. The profile shows some 120,000 clones, just under 80% of them singletons. The chain uses TRBV7-3 and TRBJ2-1; 9 bases are shared with TRBD2. The specimen was peripheral blood. The receptor's source is a human donor in a cohort sampled during active COVID-19. This CDR3 is CASSLGSGGKNEQFF. The CDR3 DNA is TGTGCCAGCAGCTTAGGTAGCGGGGGCAAAAATGAGCAGTTCTTC.